This T cell receptor (beta chain) stems from a study of CD8 T cells in ankylosing spondylitis. TCRdb reanalysed the 5' RACE reads using MiXCR and keeps one entry per CDR3 protein. The data contain just over 350,000 distinct CDR3 sequences, approximately 22% of them seen just once; the ten biggest clones take up around 13%. Note on this clonotype: Antigen unknown.

Study results and limitations: Characteristic, it appeared, of ankylosing spondylitis blood was a TCR beta motif of fewer than 10 highly homologous variants.

The V and J ends lost 5 bases and 6 bases respectively, with 13 bases between them. The CDR3 totals 13 residues. The origin of this receptor is a male donor with ankylosing spondylitis or in good health (not recorded which). The sample taken for sequencing was blood, either unsorted or a sorted T cell fraction (not recorded which). The rearrangement uses TRBV12-3 or TRBV12-4 and TRBJ1-2; D is undetermined. CDR3 DNA sequence: TGTGCCAGCAGTAAGGACCGTCAGGATGGCTACACCTTC. It codes for CASSKDRQDGYTF.